One T cell receptor (beta chain) is described in this entry. The target antigen is unknown. cDNA synthesis used the whole RNA isolate, giving expressed TCRB sequences. Samples of naive, central memory and regulatory T cells yielded a mean of about 3.5 million reads. Sequencing was performed with immunoSEQ multiplex PCR; in TCRdb, only in-frame clones are kept and a portion is missing. The sample contains some 200,000 clones, roughly 16% of which appear only once. This entry belongs to a study of beta chain features in type 1 diabetes. Findings of the study overall: In all four CD4+ subsets, TCRB CDR3 length was significantly, moderately reduced in type 1 diabetes. Although PCR might favor shorter templates, it would do so equally in patients and controls.

CD45RO/CCR7/CD25/CD127/CD95/CD27 sorting isolated CD4+ naive, central memory, regulatory and stem cell-like memory cells. The sequence came from a man aged 30 to 39 with type 1 diabetes. The material sequenced was naive CD4+ T cells from blood.

CDR3 coding DNA: TGCAGCGTTGTTCGGCAGGGCGGAGAGACCCAGTACTTC. This gives the protein CSVVRQGGETQYF. The chain has TRBV29-1 and TRBJ2-5; D perhaps matches TRBD1 (5 bases). The CDR3 has 13 amino acids. Between the trimmed V and J ends, which lost 4 bases and 4 bases, there was a span of 13 bases. Germline assignment: CDR1 SQVTM and CDR2 ANQGSEA.